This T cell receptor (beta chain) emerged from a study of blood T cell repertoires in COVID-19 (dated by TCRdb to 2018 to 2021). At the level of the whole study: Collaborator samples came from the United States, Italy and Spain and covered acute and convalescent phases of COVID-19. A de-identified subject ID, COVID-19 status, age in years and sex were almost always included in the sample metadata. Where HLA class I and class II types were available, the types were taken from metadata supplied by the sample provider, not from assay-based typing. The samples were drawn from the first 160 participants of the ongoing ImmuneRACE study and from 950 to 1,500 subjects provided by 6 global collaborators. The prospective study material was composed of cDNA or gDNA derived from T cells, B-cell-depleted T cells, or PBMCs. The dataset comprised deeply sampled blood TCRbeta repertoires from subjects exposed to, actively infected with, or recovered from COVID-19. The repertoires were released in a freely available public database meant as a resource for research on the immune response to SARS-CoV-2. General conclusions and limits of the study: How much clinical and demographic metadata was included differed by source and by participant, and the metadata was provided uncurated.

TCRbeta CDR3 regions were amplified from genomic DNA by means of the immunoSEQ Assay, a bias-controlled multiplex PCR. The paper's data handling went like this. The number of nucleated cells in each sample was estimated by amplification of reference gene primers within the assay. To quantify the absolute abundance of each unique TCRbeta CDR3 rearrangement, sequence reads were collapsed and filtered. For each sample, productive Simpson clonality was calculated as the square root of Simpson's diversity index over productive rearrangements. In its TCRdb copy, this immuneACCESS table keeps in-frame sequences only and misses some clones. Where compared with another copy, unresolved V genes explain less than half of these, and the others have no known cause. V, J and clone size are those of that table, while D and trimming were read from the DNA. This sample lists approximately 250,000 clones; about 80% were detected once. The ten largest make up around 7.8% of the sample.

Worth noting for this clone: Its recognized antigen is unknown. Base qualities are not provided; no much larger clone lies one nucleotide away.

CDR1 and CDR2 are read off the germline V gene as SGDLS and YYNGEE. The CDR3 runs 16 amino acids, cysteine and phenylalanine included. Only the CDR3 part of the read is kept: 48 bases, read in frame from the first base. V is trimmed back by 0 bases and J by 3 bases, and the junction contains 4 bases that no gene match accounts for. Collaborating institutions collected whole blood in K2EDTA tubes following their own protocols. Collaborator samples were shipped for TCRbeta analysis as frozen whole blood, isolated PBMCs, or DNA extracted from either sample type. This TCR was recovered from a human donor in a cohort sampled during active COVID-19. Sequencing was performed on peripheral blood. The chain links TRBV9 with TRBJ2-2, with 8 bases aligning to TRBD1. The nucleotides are TGTGCCAGCAGCGTAGGTGTGACAGGGGACACCGGGGAGCTGTTTTTT. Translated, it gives CASSVGVTGDTGELFF.